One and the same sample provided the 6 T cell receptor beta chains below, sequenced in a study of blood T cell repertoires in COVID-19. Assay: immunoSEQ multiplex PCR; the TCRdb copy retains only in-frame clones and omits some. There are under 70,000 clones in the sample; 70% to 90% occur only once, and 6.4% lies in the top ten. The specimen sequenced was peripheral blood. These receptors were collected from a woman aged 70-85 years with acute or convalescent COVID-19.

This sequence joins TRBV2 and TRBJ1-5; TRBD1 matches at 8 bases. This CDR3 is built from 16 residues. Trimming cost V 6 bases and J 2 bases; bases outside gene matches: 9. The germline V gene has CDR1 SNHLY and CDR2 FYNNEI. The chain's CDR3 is CASSSQGGFGNQPQHF. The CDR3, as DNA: TGTGCCAGCAGCTCACAGGGGGGATTTGGCAATCAGCCCCAGCATTTT.

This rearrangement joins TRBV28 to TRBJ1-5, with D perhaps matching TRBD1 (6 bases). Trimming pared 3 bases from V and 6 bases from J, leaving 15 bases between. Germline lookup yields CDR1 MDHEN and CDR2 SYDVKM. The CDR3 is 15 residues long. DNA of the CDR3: TGTGCCAGCAGTTTTTCTTTCAGGGGTGGTCAGCCCCAGCATTTT. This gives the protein CASSFSFRGGQPQHF.

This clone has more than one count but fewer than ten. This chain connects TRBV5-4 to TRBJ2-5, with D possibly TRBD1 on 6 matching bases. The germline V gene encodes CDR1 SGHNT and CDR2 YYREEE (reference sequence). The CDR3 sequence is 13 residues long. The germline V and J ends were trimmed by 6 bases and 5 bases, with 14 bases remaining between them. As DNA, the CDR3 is TGTGCCAGCATGGGGGCAGGGCGGGAGACCCAGTACTTC. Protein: CASMGAGRETQYF.

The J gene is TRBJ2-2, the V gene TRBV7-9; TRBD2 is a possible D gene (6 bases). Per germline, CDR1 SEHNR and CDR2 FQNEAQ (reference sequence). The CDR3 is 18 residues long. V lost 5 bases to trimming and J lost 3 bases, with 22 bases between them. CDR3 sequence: CASSPDPYREYDTGELFF. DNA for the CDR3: TGTGCCAGCAGCCCCGACCCCTACCGGGAGTACGACACCGGGGAGCTGTTTTTT.

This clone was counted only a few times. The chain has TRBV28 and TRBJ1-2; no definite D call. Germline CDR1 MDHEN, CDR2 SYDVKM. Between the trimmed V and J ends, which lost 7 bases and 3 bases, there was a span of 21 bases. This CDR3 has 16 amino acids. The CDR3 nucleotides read TGTGCCAGCAACCCTTTTCGAGAGGGAAATCACTATGGCTACACCTTC. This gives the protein CASNPFREGNHYGYTF.

This chain's CDR3 is CASSLGAGVRYNSPLHF. The CDR3 nucleotides are TGTGCCAGCAGCTTAGGTGCGGGGGTCCGATATAATTCACCCCTCCACTTT. The rearrangement links TRBV7-8 to TRBJ1-6, with D possibly TRBD1 on 5 matching bases. CDR1 and CDR2 from the germline V gene are SGHVS and FQNEAQ. The CDR3 covers 17 residues. Trimming cost V 1 base and J 4 bases, with 14 bases left between them.